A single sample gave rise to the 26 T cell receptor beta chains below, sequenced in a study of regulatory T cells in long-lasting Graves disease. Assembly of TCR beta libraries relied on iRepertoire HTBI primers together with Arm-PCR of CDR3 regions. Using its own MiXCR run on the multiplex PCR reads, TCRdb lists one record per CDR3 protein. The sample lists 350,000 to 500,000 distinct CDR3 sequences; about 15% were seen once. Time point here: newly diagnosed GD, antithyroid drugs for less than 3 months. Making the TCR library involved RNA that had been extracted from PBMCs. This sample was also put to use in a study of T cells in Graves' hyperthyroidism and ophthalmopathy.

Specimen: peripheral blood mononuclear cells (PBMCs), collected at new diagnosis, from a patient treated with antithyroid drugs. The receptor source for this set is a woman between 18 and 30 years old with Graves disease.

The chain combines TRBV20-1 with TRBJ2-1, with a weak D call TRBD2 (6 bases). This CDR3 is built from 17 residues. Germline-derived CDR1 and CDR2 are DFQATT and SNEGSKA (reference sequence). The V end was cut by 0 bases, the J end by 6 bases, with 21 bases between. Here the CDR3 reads CSARDFASGTLFNEQFF. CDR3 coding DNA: TGCAGTGCTAGAGATTTTGCTTCCGGGACTCTTTTCAATGAGCAGTTCTTC.

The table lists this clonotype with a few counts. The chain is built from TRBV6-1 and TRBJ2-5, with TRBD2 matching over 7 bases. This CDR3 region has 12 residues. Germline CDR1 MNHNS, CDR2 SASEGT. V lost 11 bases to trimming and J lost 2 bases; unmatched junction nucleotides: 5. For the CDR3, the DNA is TGTGCCGGGGGGGGACCACAAGAGACCCAGTACTTC. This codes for CAGGGPQETQYF.

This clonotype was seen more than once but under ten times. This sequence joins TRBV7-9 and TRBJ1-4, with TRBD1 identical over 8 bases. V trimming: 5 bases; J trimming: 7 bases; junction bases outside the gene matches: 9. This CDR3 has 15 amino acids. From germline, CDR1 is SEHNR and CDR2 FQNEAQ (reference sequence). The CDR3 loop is CASSDGQGGFEKLFF. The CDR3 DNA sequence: TGTGCCAGCAGCGATGGACAGGGCGGTTTTGAAAAACTGTTTTTT.

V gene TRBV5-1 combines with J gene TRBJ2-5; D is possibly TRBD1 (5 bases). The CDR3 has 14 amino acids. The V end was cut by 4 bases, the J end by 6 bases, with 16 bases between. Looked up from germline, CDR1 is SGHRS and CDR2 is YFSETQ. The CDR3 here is CASSQRQTSQTQYF. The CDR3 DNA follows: TGCGCCAGCAGCCAGAGACAGACTTCACAGACCCAGTACTTC.

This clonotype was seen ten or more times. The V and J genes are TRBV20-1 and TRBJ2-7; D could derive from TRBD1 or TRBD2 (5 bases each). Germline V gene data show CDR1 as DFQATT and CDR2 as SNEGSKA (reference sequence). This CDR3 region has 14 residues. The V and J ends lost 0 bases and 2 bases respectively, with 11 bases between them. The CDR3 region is CSARDRDGPYEQYF. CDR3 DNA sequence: TGCAGTGCTAGAGACCGGGACGGGCCCTACGAGCAGTACTTC.

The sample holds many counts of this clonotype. The CDR3 DNA follows: TGTGCCAGCAGCGCGCAGGGGGCGAGCAATCAGCCCCAGCATTTT. Its protein product is CASSAQGASNQPQHF. The V call is TRBV11-2, the J call TRBJ1-5; 8 bases are a match to TRBD1. Germline CDR1 and CDR2: SGHAT and FQNNGV. The ends lost 5 bases at V and 1 base at J; junction bases unmatched: 4. This CDR3 spans 15 amino acids. Full variable domain (rest looked up from reference TRBV11-2 and TRBJ1-5): EAGVAQSPRYKIIEKRQSVAFWCNPISGHATLYWYQQILGQGPKLLIQFQNNGVVDDSQLPKDRFSAERLKGVDSTLKIQPAKLEDSAVYLCASSAQGASNQPQHFGDGTRLSIL.

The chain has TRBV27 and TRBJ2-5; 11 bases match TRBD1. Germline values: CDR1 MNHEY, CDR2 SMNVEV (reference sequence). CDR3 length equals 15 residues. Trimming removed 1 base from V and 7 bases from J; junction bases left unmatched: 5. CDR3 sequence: CASSLWTGGVGTQYF. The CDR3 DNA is TGTGCCAGCAGTTTATGGACAGGGGGCGTCGGGACCCAGTACTTC.

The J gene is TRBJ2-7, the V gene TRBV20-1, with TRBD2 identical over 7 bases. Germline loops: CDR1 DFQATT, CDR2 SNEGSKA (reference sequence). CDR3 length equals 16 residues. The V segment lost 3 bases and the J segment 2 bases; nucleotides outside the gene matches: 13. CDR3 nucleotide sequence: TGCAGTGCTAGGGACCCGTGGGAGGGAGGGACCTACGAGCAGTACTTC. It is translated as CSARDPWEGGTYEQYF.

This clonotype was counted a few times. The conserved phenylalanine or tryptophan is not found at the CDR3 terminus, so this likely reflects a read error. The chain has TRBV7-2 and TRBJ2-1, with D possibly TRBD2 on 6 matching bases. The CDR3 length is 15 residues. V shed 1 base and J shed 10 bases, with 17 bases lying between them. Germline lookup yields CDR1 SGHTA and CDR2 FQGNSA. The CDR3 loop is CASSLGSGLHVEQFL. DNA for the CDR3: TGTGCCAGCAGCTTAGGATCGGGACTCCATGTCGAGCAGTTCCTC.

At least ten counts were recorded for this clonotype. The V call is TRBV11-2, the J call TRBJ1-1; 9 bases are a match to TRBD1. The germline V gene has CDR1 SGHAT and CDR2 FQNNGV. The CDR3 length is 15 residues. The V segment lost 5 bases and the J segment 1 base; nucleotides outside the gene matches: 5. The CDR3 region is CASSRTGVSNTEAFF. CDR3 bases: TGTGCCAGCAGCAGGACAGGGGTCTCGAACACTGAAGCTTTCTTT.

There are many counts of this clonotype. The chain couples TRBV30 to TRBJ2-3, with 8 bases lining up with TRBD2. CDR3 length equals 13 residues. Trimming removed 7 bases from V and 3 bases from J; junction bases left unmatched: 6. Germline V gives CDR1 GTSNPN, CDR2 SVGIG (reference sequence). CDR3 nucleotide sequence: TGTGCCTCAAGCGGGAGAATTACAGATACGCAGTATTTT. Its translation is CASSGRITDTQYF.

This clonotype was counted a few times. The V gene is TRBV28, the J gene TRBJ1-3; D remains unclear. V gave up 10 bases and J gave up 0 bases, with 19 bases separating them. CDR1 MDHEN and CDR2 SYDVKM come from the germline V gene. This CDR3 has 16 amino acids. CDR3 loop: CATYRRAYVSGNTIYF. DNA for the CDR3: TGTGCCACCTACCGGAGAGCCTATGTCTCTGGAAACACCATATATTTT. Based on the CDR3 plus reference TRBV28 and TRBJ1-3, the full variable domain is DVKVTQSSRYLVKRTGEKVFLECVQDMDHENMFWYRQDPGLGLRLIYFSYDVKMKEKGDIPEGYSVSREKKERFSLILESASTNQTSMYLCATYRRAYVSGNTIYFGEGSWLTVV.

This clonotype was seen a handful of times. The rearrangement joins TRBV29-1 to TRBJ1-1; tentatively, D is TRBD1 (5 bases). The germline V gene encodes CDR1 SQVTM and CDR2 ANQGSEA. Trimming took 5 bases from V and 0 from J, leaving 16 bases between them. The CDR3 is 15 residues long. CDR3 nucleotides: TGCAGCGTTCCGACACACGGGGGGATGAACACTGAAGCTTTCTTT. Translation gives CSVPTHGGMNTEAFF. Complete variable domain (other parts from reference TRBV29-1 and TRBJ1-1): SAVISQKPSRDICQRGTSLTIQCQVDSQVTMMFWYRQQPGQSLTLIATANQGSEATYESGFVIDKFPISRPNLTFSTLTVSNMSPEDSSIYLCSVPTHGGMNTEAFFGQGTRLTVV.

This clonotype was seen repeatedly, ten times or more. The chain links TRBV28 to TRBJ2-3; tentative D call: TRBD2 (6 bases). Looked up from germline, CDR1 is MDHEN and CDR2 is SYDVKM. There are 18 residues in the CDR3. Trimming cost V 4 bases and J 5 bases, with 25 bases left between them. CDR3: CASSWFKGAGWGRDTQYF. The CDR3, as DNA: TGTGCCAGCAGTTGGTTTAAAGGCGCGGGATGGGGTCGAGATACGCAGTATTTT. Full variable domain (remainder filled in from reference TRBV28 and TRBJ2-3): DVKVTQSSRYLVKRTGEKVFLECVQDMDHENMFWYRQDPGLGLRLIYFSYDVKMKEKGDIPEGYSVSREKKERFSLILESASTNQTSMYLCASSWFKGAGWGRDTQYFGPGTRLTVL.

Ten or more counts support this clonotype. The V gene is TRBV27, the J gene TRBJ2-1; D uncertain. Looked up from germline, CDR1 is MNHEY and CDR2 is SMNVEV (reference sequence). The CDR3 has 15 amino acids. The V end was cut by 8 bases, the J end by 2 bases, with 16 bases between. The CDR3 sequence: CASSPLGPTYNEQFF. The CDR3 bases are TGTGCCAGCTCTCCCCTTGGACCAACCTACAATGAGCAGTTCTTC.

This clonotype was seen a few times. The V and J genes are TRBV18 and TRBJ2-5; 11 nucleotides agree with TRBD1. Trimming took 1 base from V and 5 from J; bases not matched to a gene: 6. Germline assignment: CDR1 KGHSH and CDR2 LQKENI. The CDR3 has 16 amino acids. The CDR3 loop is CASSPRTGGASETQYF. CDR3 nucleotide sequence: TGTGCCAGCTCACCACGGACAGGGGGCGCGTCGGAGACCCAGTACTTC.

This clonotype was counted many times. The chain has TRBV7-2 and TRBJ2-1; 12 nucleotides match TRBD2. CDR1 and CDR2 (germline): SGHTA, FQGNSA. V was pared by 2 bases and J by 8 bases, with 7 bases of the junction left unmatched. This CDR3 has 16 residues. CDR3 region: CASSLTLAGGGYEQFF. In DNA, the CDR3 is TGTGCCAGCAGCTTAACCCTAGCGGGAGGGGGGTATGAGCAGTTCTTC.

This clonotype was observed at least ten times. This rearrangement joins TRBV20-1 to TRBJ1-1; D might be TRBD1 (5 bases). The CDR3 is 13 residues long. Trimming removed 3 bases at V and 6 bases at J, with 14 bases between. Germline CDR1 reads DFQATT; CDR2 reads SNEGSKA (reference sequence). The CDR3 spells CSASRVYGPEAFF. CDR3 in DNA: TGCAGTGCTAGCAGGGTTTACGGCCCTGAAGCTTTCTTT.

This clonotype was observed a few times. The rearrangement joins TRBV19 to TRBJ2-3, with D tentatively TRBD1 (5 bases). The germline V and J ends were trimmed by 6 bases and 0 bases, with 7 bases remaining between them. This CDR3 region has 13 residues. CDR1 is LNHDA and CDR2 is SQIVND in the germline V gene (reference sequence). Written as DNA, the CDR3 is TGTGCCAGTAGACAGGTTAGCACAGATACGCAGTATTTT. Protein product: CASRQVSTDTQYF.

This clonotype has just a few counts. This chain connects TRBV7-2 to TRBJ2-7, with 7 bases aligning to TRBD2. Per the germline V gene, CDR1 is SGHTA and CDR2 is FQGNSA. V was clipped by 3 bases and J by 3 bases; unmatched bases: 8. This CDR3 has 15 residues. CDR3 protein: CASSFMGGGNYEQYF. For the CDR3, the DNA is TGTGCCAGCAGCTTCATGGGGGGAGGGAACTACGAGCAGTACTTC.

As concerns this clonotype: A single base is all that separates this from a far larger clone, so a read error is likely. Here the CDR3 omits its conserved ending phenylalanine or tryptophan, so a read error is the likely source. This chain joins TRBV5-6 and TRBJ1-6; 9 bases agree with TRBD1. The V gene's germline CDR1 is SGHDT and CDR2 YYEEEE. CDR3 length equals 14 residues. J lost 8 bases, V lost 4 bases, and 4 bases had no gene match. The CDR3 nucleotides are TGTGCCAGCAGCGGGACAGGGACCCATTCACCCCTCCACTCT. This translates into CASSGTGTHSPLHS.

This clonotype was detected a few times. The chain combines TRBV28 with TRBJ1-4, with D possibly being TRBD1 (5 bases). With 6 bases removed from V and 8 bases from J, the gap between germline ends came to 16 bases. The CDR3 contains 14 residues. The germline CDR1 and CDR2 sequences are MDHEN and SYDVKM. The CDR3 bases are TGTGCCAGCAGGTCCGGAGGGGCCTTGGAAAAACTGTTTTTT. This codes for CASRSGGALEKLFF.

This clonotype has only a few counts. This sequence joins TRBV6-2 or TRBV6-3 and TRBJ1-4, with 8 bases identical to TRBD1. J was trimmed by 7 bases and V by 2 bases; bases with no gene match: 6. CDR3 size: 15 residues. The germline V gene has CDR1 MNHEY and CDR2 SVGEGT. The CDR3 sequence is CASSYRQGPTEKLFF. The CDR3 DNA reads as TGTGCCAGCAGTTACAGACAGGGGCCTACTGAAAAACTGTTTTTT.

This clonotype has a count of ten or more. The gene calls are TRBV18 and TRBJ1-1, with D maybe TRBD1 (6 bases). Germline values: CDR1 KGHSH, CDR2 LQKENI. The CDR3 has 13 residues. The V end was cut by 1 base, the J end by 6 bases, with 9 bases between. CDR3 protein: CASSPRRGAEAFF. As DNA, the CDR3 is TGTGCCAGCTCACCACGGAGGGGGGCTGAAGCTTTCTTT.

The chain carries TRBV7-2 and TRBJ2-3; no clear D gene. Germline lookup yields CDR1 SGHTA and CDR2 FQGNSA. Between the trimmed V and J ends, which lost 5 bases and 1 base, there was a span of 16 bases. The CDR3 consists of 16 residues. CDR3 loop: CASSPRPGPGTDTQYF. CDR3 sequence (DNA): TGTGCCAGCAGCCCGAGGCCGGGCCCGGGCACAGATACGCAGTATTTT.

CDR3 loop: CASTVTGSNEKLFF. The CDR3 nucleotides read TGTGCCAGCACCGTGACAGGGTCTAATGAAAAACTGTTTTTT. The chain carries TRBV12-3 or TRBV12-4 and TRBJ1-4; 7 bases are a match to TRBD1. V lost 7 bases to trimming and J lost 3 bases; unmatched junction nucleotides: 5. The CDR3 consists of 14 residues.